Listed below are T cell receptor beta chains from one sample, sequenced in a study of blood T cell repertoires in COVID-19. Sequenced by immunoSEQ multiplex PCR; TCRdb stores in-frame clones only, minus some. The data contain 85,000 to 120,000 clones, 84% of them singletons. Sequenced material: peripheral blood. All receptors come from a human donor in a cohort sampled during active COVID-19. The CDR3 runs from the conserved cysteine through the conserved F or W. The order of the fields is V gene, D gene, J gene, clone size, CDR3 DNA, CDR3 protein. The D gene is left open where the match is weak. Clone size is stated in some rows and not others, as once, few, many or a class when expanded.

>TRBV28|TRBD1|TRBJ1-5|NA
TGTGCCAGTAATTCCGGGACAGGGGGTTCCTCACGGCCCCAGCATTTT
CASNSGTGGSSRPQHF
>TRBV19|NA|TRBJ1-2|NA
TGTGCCAGTAGTATCTACTTAAGTCCCATCTATGGCTACACCTTC
CASSIYLSPIYGYTF
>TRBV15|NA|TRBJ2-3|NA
TGTGCCACCAGCAGAGTAGGCACAGATACGCAGTATTTT
CATSRVGTDTQYF
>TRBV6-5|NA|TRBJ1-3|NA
TGTGCCAGCCTTGAGGGTAAGTTTACAAACACCATATATTTT
CASLEGKFTNTIYF
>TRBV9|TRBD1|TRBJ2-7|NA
TGTGCCAGCAGCCCAGGAGGGACAGGGGGGTACGAGCAGTACTTC
CASSPGGTGGYEQYF
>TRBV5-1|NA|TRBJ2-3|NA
TGCGCCAGCAGCATAAGACAAATCACAGATACGCAGTATTTT
CASSIRQITDTQYF
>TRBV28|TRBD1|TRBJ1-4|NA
TGTGCCAGCAGTTCCCGTGGACAGGGGGCGATGAGTGAAAAACTGTTTTTT
CASSSRGQGAMSEKLFF
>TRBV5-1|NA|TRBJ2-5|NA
TGCGCCAGCAGCTTGGGGGCGGGGTCCCAAGAGACCCAGTACTTC
CASSLGAGSQETQYF
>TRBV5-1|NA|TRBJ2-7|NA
TGCGCCAGCAGCTTCAGGGGTTTAGGGTACGAGCAGTACTTC
CASSFRGLGYEQYF
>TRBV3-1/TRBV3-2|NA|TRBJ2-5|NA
TGTGCCAGCAGCCTCTCCGCGGGAAGGAACCAGTACTTC
CASSLSAGRNQYF
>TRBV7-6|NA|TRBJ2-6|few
TGTGCCAGCAGCCCGGTCCCCTCTGGGGCCAACGTCCTGACTTTC
CASSPVPSGANVLTF
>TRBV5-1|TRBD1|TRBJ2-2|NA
TGCGCCAGCAGCACTGGAGGGACAGGGAACACCGGGGAGCTGTTTTTT
CASSTGGTGNTGELFF
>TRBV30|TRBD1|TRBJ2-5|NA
TGTGCCTGGAGTCGACAGGGAGAGACCCAGTACTTC
CAWSRQGETQYF
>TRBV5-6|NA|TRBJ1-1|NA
TGTGCCAGCAGCTTGGGACATCCAATGAACACTGAAGCTTTCTTT
CASSLGHPMNTEAFF
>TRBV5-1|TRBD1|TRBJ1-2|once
TGCGCCAGCAGTTGGGACAGAGCTCTCTATGGCTACACCTTC
CASSWDRALYGYTF
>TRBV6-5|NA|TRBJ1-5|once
TGTGCCAGCAAGTTGGCAGGACAGCCCCAGCATTTT
CASKLAGQPQHF
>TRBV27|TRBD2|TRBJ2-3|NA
TGTGCCAGCAGTCCGTGGACTAGCAGCACAGATACGCAGTATTTT
CASSPWTSSTDTQYF
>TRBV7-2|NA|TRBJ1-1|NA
TGTGCCAGCAGCTTACAGGGATCCAAGAACACTGAAGCTTTCTTT
CASSLQGSKNTEAFF
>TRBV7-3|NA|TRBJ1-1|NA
TGTGCCAGCAGCTTAATGAGGGTTTCGTTGAACACTGAAGCTTTCTTT
CASSLMRVSLNTEAFF
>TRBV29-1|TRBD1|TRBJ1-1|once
TGCAGCGTTGTACAGGGGGGGGCTGCCACTGAAGCTTTCTTT
CSVVQGGAATEAFF
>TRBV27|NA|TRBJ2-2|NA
TGTGCCAGCGGCGGTCTGGGGGAGCTGTTTTTT
CASGGLGELFF
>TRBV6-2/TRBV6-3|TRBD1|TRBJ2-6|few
TGTGCCAGCAGTCTTGACAGGGGAAGCTCTGGGGCCAACGTCCTGACTTTC
CASSLDRGSSGANVLTF
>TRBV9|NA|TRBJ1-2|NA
TGTGCCAGCAGCCCTCACGGGGAGGTGTATGGCTACACCTTC
CASSPHGEVYGYTF
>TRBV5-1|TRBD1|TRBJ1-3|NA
TGCGCCAGCAGCTTGGCCCCAGGGGGGTATGGAAACACCATATATTTT
CASSLAPGGYGNTIYF
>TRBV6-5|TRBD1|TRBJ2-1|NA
TGTGCCAGCATAGAACAGGGGTACAATGAGCAGTTCTTC
CASIEQGYNEQFF
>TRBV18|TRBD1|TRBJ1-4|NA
TGTGCCGTAGGACAGGCGATCGTGGAAAAACTGTTTTTT
CAVGQAIVEKLFF
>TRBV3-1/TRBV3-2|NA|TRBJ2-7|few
TGTGCCAGCAGCCGACTAGTTGGCGAGCAGTACTTC
CASSRLVGEQYF
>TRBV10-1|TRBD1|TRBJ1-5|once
TGCGCCAGCAGTGGGGGACAGGATAAAGATAGCAATCAGCCCCAGCATTTT
CASSGGQDKDSNQPQHF
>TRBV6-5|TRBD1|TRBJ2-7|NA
TGTGCCAGCAGTCCAGGGACAGGGGGACACGAGCAGTACTTC
CASSPGTGGHEQYF
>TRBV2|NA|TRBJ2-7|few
TGTGCCAGCCGCAGGATCCCCACCTACGAGCAGTACTTC
CASRRIPTYEQYF
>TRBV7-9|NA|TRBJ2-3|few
TGTGCCAGCAGCTTTCCAGGGTTGGATACGCAGTATTTT
CASSFPGLDTQYF
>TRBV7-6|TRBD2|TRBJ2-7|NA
TGTGCCAGCGCTGCTGGGTGGGGGGGGAACTCCTACGAGCAGTACTTC
CASAAGWGGNSYEQYF
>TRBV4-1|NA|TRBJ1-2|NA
TGCGCCAGCAGCAAGGAGGGCACCTCAGCTAACTATGGCTACACCTTC
CASSKEGTSANYGYTF
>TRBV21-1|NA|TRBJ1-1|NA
TGTGCCAGTACGGACTACATAGCCCGGGGTGAAGCTTTCTTT
CASTDYIARGEAFF
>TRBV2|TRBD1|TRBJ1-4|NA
TGTGCCAGCAGGGTCGAGACAGGGCAAGTCTTT
CASRVETGQVF
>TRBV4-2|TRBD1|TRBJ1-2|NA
TGTGCCAGCAGCCAATCTACAGGGGCGTACTATGGCTACACCTTC
CASSQSTGAYYGYTF
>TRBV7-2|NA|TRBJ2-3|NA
TGTGCCAGCAGCTTAAATCCAGGTAGCACAGATACGCAGTATTTT
CASSLNPGSTDTQYF
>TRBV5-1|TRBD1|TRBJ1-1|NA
TGCGCCAGCAGCGGTGGGACAGGGAGGAACACTGAAGCTTTCTTT
CASSGGTGRNTEAFF
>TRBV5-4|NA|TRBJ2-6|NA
TGTGCCAGCAGCCTCTTAATTTCTGGGGCCAACGTCCTGACTTTC
CASSLLISGANVLTF
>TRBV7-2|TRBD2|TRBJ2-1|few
TGTGCCAGCCTCCGCCAGCGGGGGGGCCGGTCGGACAATGAGCAGTTCTTC
CASLRQRGGRSDNEQFF